The clone carrying this TCR beta chain was observed a handful of times. Its specificity is not known. This sample is part of a study of follicular helper T cells after annual influenza vaccination. General study findings and limits: Just roughly 10-21% of cells analyzed had recovered productive TCRB sequences.

The repertoire was sequenced with immunoSEQ multiplex PCR; TCRdb's copy has only in-frame clones and lacks some. The sample holds some 9,800 clones, 75% to 90% seen once. The time point is: 2015-2016 season, 7 days after influenza vaccination. Adults received seasonal inactivated influenza vaccine, with sorted blood CD4 subsets sequenced before and after. This sample comprised CXCR5- memory CD4+ T cells sorted from blood, obtained 7 days after influenza vaccination. The sequence was obtained from an adult who received the influenza vaccine.

The CDR3: CASSLRQGWRYTF. DNA of the CDR3: TGCGCCAGCAGCTTGCGACAGGGCTGGCGCTACACCTTC. This rearrangement joins TRBV5-1 to TRBJ1-2, with 7 bases aligning to TRBD1. CDR1 SGHRS and CDR2 YFSETQ come from the germline V gene. The J segment lost 9 bases and the V segment lost 1 base, leaving 6 bases of the junction unmatched. The CDR3 runs 13 residues. Full variable domain (rest looked up from reference TRBV5-1 and TRBJ1-2): KAGVTQTPRYLIKTRGQQVTLSCSPISGHRSVSWYQQTPGQGLQFLFEYFSETQRNKGNFPGRFSGRQFSNSRSEMNVSTLELGDSALYLCASSLRQGWRYTFGSGTRLTVV.